Presented here are 2 T cell receptor beta chains from one specimen sequenced in a study of blood T cell repertoires in COVID-19. The table came from immunoSEQ multiplex PCR; TCRdb's copy has only in-frame clones and leaves some out. The data show some 320,000 clones, with over 85% seen just once and roughly 2.9% held by the top ten. The sample taken for sequencing was PBMCs or T cells enriched from blood (not recorded which). Receptors originate from a woman aged 45-60 years who had been exposed to COVID-19.

This clone has just one count. The CDR3 DNA is TGTGCCAGCAGCTTAGCCATGACAGGGGGCGTTTCAAGTTCACCCCTCCACTTT. Its translation is CASSLAMTGGVSSSPLHF. The chain employs TRBV7-9 and TRBJ1-6, with TRBD1 matching over 10 bases. Germline lookup yields CDR1 SEHNR and CDR2 FQNEAQ (reference sequence). V was clipped by 0 bases and J by 9 bases; unmatched bases: 11. The CDR3 covers 18 residues. Variable domain in full (rest from reference TRBV7-9 and TRBJ1-6): DTGVSQNPRHKITKRGQNVTFRCDPISEHNRLYWYRQTLGQGPEFLTYFQNEAQLEKSRLLSDRFSAERPKGSFSTLEIQRTEQGDSAMYLCASSLAMTGGVSSSPLHFGNGTRLTVT.

The genes are TRBV28 and TRBJ2-2, with a tentative D call TRBD1 (6 bases). This CDR3 has 13 residues. The V end was cut by 3 bases, the J end by 6 bases, with 8 bases between. The germline V gene has CDR1 MDHEN and CDR2 SYDVKM. CDR3 coding DNA: TGTGCCAGCAGTTTGGGGGCCCCCGGGGAGCTGTTTTTT. The encoded protein is CASSLGAPGELFF.